This T cell receptor (beta chain) was obtained from a study of control samples from healthy donors and cancer patients. Assay: immunoSEQ multiplex PCR; the TCRdb copy retains only in-frame clones and omits some. This sample's table has 150,000 to 200,000 clones. V was cut by 2 bases and J by 10 bases, with 16 bases left in between. Looked up from germline, CDR1 is SGDLS and CDR2 is YYNGEE. The CDR3 spans 15 residues. Input material: blood. The chain couples TRBV9 to TRBJ1-6, with D possibly TRBD1 on 5 matching bases. The sequence was collected from a woman aged 25 to 39 in good health. CDR3 sequence reads: CASSVRSGQESPLHF. The DNA for the CDR3 is TGTGCCAGCAGCGTCCGGTCGGGGCAGGAGTCACCCCTCCACTTT. The whole variable domain, filled in from reference TRBV9 and TRBJ1-6, reads DSGVTQTPKHLITATGQRVTLRCSPRSGDLSVYWYQQSLDQGLQFLIQYYNGEERAKGNILERFSAQQFPDLHSELNLSSLELGDSALYFCASSVRSGQESPLHFGNGTRLTVT.